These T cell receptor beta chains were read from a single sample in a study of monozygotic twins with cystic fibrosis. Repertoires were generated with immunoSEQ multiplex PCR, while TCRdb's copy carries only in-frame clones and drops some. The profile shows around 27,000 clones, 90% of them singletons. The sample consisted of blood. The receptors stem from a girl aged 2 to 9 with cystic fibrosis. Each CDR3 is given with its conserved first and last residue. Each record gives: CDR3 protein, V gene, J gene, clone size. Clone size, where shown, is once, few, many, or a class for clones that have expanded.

CASSSPLNEQFF,TRBV6-5,TRBJ2-1,once
CASSLGTANTEAFF,TRBV7-2,TRBJ1-1,-
CASSVSLGDLYNEQFF,TRBV9,TRBJ2-1,-
CASSSRLAGASYNEQFF,TRBV5-1,TRBJ2-1,-
CASSLRYRGMNTEAFF,TRBV5-6,TRBJ1-1,-
CASSPRDYGYTF,TRBV18,TRBJ1-2,-
CASSPLPTGELFF,TRBV18,TRBJ2-2,-
CASSNTGQFYGYTF,TRBV6-6,TRBJ1-2,-
CASSGQYNEQFF,TRBV2,TRBJ2-1,-
CAWSQKTDQPQHF,TRBV30,TRBJ1-5,few
CASSVRQWVRDPYEQYF,TRBV9,TRBJ2-7,-
CASSLQGNEQFF,TRBV5-1,TRBJ2-1,-
CSVRAAHNEQFF,TRBV29-1,TRBJ2-1,-
CASSLTMTGHQPQHF,TRBV5-4,TRBJ1-5,-
CASSVGGGAVSYNEQFF,TRBV9,TRBJ2-1,-
CAQSVGAVGEAFF,TRBV2,TRBJ1-1,few
CASDQPGATPYEQYF,TRBV19,TRBJ2-7,-
CASSLGLAGYTQYF,TRBV7-2,TRBJ2-3,-
CASSYLLSGGADTQYF,TRBV27,TRBJ2-3,-
CASSVLVNTEAFF,TRBV2,TRBJ1-1,-
CASSYSWDRGRAAQYF,TRBV6-5,TRBJ2-5,-
CASSQEVAGGRDTQYF,TRBV4-1,TRBJ2-3,-